Below are 15 T cell receptor beta chains sequenced from a single sample in a study of blood T cell repertoires in COVID-19. The repertoire was sequenced with immunoSEQ multiplex PCR; TCRdb's copy has only in-frame clones and lacks some. The sample contains fewer than 200,000 clones, approximately 83% of which appear only once. The material sequenced was peripheral blood. These receptors were obtained from a human donor in a cohort sampled during active COVID-19.

The gene calls are TRBV27 and TRBJ2-6; the match to TRBD1 covers 12 bases. With V trimmed by 7 bases and J by 4 bases, 8 bases remained unmatched. The CDR3 is 17 amino acids. Germline V gene data show CDR1 as MNHEY and CDR2 as SMNVEV (reference sequence). The CDR3 nucleotides are TGTGCCAGCACCCCGGGACAGGGGGCAAAAGGGGCCAACGTCCTGACTTTC. Translated, it gives CASTPGQGAKGANVLTF.

The CDR3 region has the DNA TGTGCCAGCAGCGTACTAGACAGGGAGACCTTAAGCGGCTACACCTTC. Translation gives CASSVLDRETLSGYTF. The rearrangement links TRBV9 to TRBJ1-2; 7 nucleotides line up with TRBD1. The V gene's germline CDR1 is SGDLS and CDR2 YYNGEE. The CDR3 extends over 16 amino acids. V shed 1 base and J 8 bases; nucleotides not matched to a gene: 14. Filled out from reference TRBV9 and TRBJ1-2, the complete variable domain reads DSGVTQTPKHLITATGQRVTLRCSPRSGDLSVYWYQQSLDQGLQFLIQYYNGEERAKGNILERFSAQQFPDLHSELNLSSLELGDSALYFCASSVLDRETLSGYTFGSGTRLTVV.

Here the CDR3 reads CASSFRQTYEQYF. The CDR3 DNA reads TGTGCCAGCAGCTTTCGACAAACCTACGAGCAGTACTTC. This chain links TRBV5-6 with TRBJ2-7; D is unresolved. The CDR3 runs to 13 residues. V shed 2 bases and J shed 2 bases, with 8 bases lying between them. CDR1 is SGHDT, CDR2 YYEEEE, per germline.

CDR3 loop: CASSYNREANTGELFF. The CDR3 DNA reads TGTGCCAGCAGTTACAATCGGGAGGCTAACACCGGGGAGCTGTTTTTT. The chain joins TRBV6-6 to TRBJ2-2, with TRBD2 matching over 7 bases. Looked up from germline, CDR1 is MNHNY and CDR2 is SVGAGI (reference sequence). Losses at the gene ends were 2 bases for V and 2 bases for J; bases not matched to a gene: 5. This CDR3 is built from 16 residues.

This chain connects TRBV7-3 to TRBJ2-1; 11 nucleotides agree with TRBD2. This CDR3 contains 16 residues. Trimming cost V 4 bases and J 6 bases; bases outside gene matches: 8. Germline V gene data show CDR1 as SGHTA and CDR2 as FQGTGA. The CDR3 DNA reads as TGTGCCAGCAGCTCCGCGACTAGCGGGATACCCAATGAGCAGTTCTTC. This codes for CASSSATSGIPNEQFF.

This clone was recorded only once. CDR3 sequence: CASSLISALAGGANTGELFF. The CDR3 nucleotides read TGTGCCAGCAGCTTAATATCTGCGCTAGCGGGAGGCGCGAACACCGGGGAGCTGTTTTTT. The rearrangement joins TRBV7-3 to TRBJ2-2, with TRBD2 identical over 11 bases. CDR3 length: 20 residues. V dropped 1 base and J dropped 0; count of bases not matched to a gene: 10. Germline V gives CDR1 SGHTA, CDR2 FQGTGA.

The rearrangement uses TRBV6-2 or TRBV6-3 and TRBJ2-7, with TRBD2 identical over 8 bases. V dropped 2 bases and J dropped 3; count of bases not matched to a gene: 6. Germline values: CDR1 MNHEY, CDR2 SVGEGT. The CDR3 spans 15 residues. CDR3 region: CASSYIREGLYEQYF. The CDR3 DNA reads as TGTGCCAGCAGTTACATCCGGGAGGGCCTCTACGAGCAGTACTTC.

This chain connects TRBV7-2 to TRBJ2-7; D is perhaps TRBD1 (5 bases). There are 13 residues in the CDR3. With 4 bases removed from V and 0 bases from J, the gap between germline ends came to 7 bases. From germline, CDR1 is SGHTA and CDR2 FQGNSA. CDR3 loop: CASSYDSSYEQYF. The DNA for the CDR3 is TGTGCCAGCAGCTACGACAGCTCCTACGAGCAGTACTTC.

This clone was detected a few times. V and J are TRBV19 and TRBJ2-7, with D possibly matching TRBD2 (5 bases). Germline V gene lookup returns CDR1 LNHDA and CDR2 SQIVND (reference sequence). V dropped 3 bases and J dropped 2 bases, with 14 bases sitting between them. CDR3 size: 15 residues. CDR3 DNA sequence: TGTGCCAGTAGTATTCAGGACTGGGGAACCTACGAGCAGTACTTC. This encodes CASSIQDWGTYEQYF.

The rearrangement links TRBV18 to TRBJ2-3, with 8 bases lining up with TRBD2. This CDR3 is 15 amino acids long. Trimming removed 2 bases from V and 5 bases from J; junction bases left unmatched: 6. Germline V gene data show CDR1 as KGHSH and CDR2 as LQKENI. The CDR3 here is CASSPSIREGDTQYF. For the CDR3, the DNA is TGTGCCAGCTCACCATCGATCCGGGAGGGAGATACGCAGTATTTT.

This sequence joins TRBV11-3 and TRBJ2-1, with 8 positions matching TRBD2. V was clipped by 3 bases and J by 10 bases; unmatched bases: 5. The CDR3 contains 13 residues. The germline CDR1 and CDR2 sequences are SGHNT and YENEEA. The CDR3, as DNA: TGTGCCAGCAGCTTGGGACTAGTAAGGGAGCAGTTCTTC. This gives the protein CASSLGLVREQFF.

This chain joins TRBV13 and TRBJ2-5; 12 positions agree with TRBD2. V gave up 5 bases and J gave up 4 bases; unmatched junction bases: 8. The CDR3 consists of 16 residues. Germline CDR1 and CDR2: PRHDT and FYEKMQ (reference sequence). The CDR3 spells CASSVGLAGYSETQYF. Here the CDR3 DNA reads TGTGCCAGCAGCGTGGGACTAGCGGGTTATTCAGAGACCCAGTACTTC.

This chain connects TRBV7-9 to TRBJ2-7; TRBD1 might be the D (5 bases). From germline, CDR1 is SEHNR and CDR2 FQNEAQ (reference sequence). V was clipped by 1 base and J by 1 base, with 11 bases between them. There are 15 residues in the CDR3. In nucleotides, the CDR3 is TGTGCCAGCAGCTTAGTGACAGACCCGTCCTACGAGCAGTACTTC. This encodes CASSLVTDPSYEQYF.

CDR3 sequence (DNA): TGTGCCAGCAGTCCGGGGAGGGGGACTGAAGCTTTCTTT. Its translation is CASSPGRGTEAFF. The gene calls are TRBV12-3 or TRBV12-4 and TRBJ1-1; possibly TRBD1 for D (6 bases). This CDR3 is built from 13 residues. Trimming pared 5 bases from V and 5 bases from J, leaving 12 bases between.

This chain joins TRBV10-2 and TRBJ1-1, with 10 nucleotides matching TRBD1. V shed 3 bases, J shed 7 bases, and the junction held 8 bases outside the gene matches. Germline V gene data show CDR1 as WSHSY and CDR2 as SAAADI. This CDR3 spans 15 amino acids. This chain's CDR3 is CASSERGQGPNEAFF. The CDR3 DNA is TGCGCCAGCAGTGAACGGGGACAGGGGCCAAATGAAGCTTTCTTT.